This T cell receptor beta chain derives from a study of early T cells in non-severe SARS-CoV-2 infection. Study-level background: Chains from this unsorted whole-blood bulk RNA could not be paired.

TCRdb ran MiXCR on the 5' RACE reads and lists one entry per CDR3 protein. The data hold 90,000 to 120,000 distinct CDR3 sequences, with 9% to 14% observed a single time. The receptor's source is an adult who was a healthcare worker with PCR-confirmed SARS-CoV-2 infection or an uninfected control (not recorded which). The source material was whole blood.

The CDR3 DNA follows: TGTGCCTGGACGAAAAATGTGGCAACTAATCAGCCCCAGCATTTT. Protein sequence: CAWTKNVATNQPQHF. V usage is TRBV30 and J usage is TRBJ1-5; D gene uncertain. Trimming pared 4 bases from V and 4 bases from J, leaving 17 bases between. This CDR3 comprises 15 residues. The germline gives CDR1 GTSNPN, CDR2 SVGIG (reference sequence).